This TCR beta chain was sequenced during a study of T cells in Graves' hyperthyroidism and ophthalmopathy. Study-wide results and limits: Most clonotypes that expanded in the thyroid above 0.001 also showed up in blood. Ophthalmopathy could be told apart from stable hyperthyroidism with a 13 V-J model.

TCR beta CDR3 region amplification was performed from RNA transcripts. The study used the HTBI primer set for a first-round RT-PCR of the TCR CDR3. TCRdb re-called the multiplex PCR reads with MiXCR, one entry per CDR3 protein. The sample lists about 690,000 distinct CDR3 sequences; around 16% were seen once. This CDR3 has 14 residues. Trimming took 5 bases from V and 9 from J, leaving 17 bases between them. Germline V lookup: CDR1 MNHEY, CDR2 SMNVEV (reference sequence). Exclusion of patients followed from uncontrolled infection, other autoimmune disease, pregnancy or lactation. Regarding this clonotype: Its antigen is currently unknown.

Material: blood. This TCR was recovered from a man aged 50 to 59 with Graves' hyperthyroidism. The chain employs TRBV27 and TRBJ2-1; no definite D call. The CDR3 nucleotides are TGTGCCAGCAGTCGACCCTCTAATAAAGCTGAGCAGTTCTTC. Its translation is CASSRPSNKAEQFF.